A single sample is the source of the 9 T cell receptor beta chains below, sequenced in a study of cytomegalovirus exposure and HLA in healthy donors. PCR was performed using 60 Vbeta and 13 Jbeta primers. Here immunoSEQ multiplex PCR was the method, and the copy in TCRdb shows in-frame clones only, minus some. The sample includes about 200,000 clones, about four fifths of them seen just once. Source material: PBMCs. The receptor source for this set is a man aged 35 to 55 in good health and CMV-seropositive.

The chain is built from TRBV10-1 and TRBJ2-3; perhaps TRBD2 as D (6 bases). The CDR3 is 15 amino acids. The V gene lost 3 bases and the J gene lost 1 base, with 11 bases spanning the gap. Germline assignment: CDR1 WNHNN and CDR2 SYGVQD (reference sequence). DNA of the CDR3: TGCGCCAGCAGTGACCCTAGCGAAGGCACAGATACGCAGTATTTT. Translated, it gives CASSDPSEGTDTQYF.

The CDR3 DNA reads as TGTGCCAGCAGTCAGACTCATGGTGCCTACGAGCAGTACTTC. Translated, it gives CASSQTHGAYEQYF. The chain has TRBV6-1 and TRBJ2-7; D ambiguous. V shed 5 bases and J shed 2 bases, with 13 bases lying between them. The CDR3 spans 14 residues. The germline CDR1 and CDR2 sequences are MNHNS and SASEGT.

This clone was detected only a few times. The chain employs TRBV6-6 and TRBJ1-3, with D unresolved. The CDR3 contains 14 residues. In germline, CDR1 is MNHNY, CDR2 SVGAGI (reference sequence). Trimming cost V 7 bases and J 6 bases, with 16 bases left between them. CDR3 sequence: CASTLGGSPNTIYF. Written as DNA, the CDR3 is TGTGCCAGCACCCTGGGAGGCAGTCCAAACACCATATATTTT.

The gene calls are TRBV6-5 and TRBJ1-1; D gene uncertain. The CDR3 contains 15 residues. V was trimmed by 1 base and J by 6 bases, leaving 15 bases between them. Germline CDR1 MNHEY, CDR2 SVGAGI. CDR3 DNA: TGTGCCAGCAGTTACTACCGGAGGTCCGGGGCTGAAGCTTTCTTT. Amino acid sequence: CASSYYRRSGAEAFF.

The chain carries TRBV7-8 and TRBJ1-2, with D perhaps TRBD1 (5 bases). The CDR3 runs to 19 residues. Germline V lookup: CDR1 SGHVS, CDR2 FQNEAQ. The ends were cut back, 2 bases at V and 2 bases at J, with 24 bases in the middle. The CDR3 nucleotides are TGTGCCAGCAGCTTACTACTACCCCTCCCGACAGCCAGGAACTATGGCTACACCTTC. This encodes CASSLLLPLPTARNYGYTF.

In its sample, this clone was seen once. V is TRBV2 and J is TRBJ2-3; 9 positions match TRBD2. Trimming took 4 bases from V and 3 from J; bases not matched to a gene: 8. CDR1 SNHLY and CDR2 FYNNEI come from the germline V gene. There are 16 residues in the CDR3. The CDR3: CASSGRAGGITDTQYF. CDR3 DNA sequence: TGTGCCAGCAGTGGCCGAGCGGGAGGCATTACAGATACGCAGTATTTT.

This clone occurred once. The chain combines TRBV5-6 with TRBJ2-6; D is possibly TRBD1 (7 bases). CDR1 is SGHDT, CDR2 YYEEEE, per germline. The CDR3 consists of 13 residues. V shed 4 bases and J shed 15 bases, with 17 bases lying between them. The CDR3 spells CASSERYRGGLTF. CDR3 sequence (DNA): TGTGCCAGCAGCGAACGCTACAGGGGAGGCCTGACTTTC.

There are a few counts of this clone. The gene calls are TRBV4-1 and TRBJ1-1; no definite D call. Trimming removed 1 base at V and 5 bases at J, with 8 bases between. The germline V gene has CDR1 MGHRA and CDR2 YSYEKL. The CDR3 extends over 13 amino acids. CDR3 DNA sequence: TGCGCCAGCAGCCAAGCGAGGGCAACTGAAGCTTTCTTT. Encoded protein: CASSQARATEAFF.

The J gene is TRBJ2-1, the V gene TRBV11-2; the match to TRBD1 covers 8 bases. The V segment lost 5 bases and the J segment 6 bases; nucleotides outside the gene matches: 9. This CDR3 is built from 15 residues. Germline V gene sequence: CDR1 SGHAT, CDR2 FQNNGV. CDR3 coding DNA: TGTGCCAGCAGCGAACAGGGGGGCCCCATCAATGAGCAGTTCTTC. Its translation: CASSEQGGPINEQFF.